These 14 T cell receptor beta chains were sequenced from one sample in a study of T cell responses to AZD1222 COVID-19 vaccine. TCRdb keeps only in-frame clones here, not all; method: immunoSEQ multiplex PCR. This table holds under 150,000 clones, around nine tenths found once. The sample was peripheral blood, taken 28 days after the second AZD1222 dose. The receptor set was obtained from an adult who received the AZD1222 COVID-19 vaccine.

This clone was observed a handful of times. The chain has TRBV4-2 and TRBJ2-7; D may correspond to TRBD1 or TRBD2 (5 bases each). V gave up 1 base and J gave up 2 bases, with 18 bases separating them. CDR1 is LGHNA, CDR2 YNFKEQ, per germline. The CDR3 is 17 amino acids. CDR3 DNA sequence: TGTGCCAGCAGCCAAGGGGCCGGGACGCCCTTGACCTACGAGCAGTACTTC. It specifies CASSQGAGTPLTYEQYF.

This clone was counted a single time. This chain uses TRBV27 with TRBJ1-2; no firm D call. V gave up 4 bases and J gave up 4 bases, with 10 bases separating them. CDR1 is MNHEY and CDR2 is SMNVEV in the germline V gene (reference sequence). This CDR3 is 13 amino acids long. DNA of the CDR3: TGTGCCAGCAGTTCCCGACTGTCCTATGGCTACACCTTC. Translated, it gives CASSSRLSYGYTF.

CDR3 bases: TGTGCCAGCAGCCCGGGAAGGCGGGAGGTTTACAATGAGCAGTTCTTC. This codes for CASSPGRREVYNEQFF. The J gene is TRBJ2-1, the V gene TRBV7-9; 8 bases agree with TRBD2. This CDR3 is 16 amino acids long. V trimming: 5 bases; J trimming: 4 bases; junction bases outside the gene matches: 10. Looked up from germline, CDR1 is SEHNR and CDR2 is FQNEAQ (reference sequence).

This clone was recorded only once. The gene calls are TRBV5-8 and TRBJ2-1; 7 positions agree with TRBD2. The germline CDR1 and CDR2 sequences are SGHTS and YDEGEE. V lost 4 bases to trimming and J lost 0 bases; unmatched junction nucleotides: 7. The CDR3 loop spans 16 amino acids. The CDR3 DNA is TGTGCCAGCAGCCGGGGGGTTTCCGGCTCCTACAATGAGCAGTTCTTC. The encoded protein is CASSRGVSGSYNEQFF. The variable domain in full, completed from reference TRBV5-8 and TRBJ2-1, reads EAGVTQSPTHLIKTRGQQATLRCSPISGHTSVYWYQQALGLGLQFLLWYDEGEERNRGNFPPRFSGRQFPNYSSELNVNALELEDSALYLCASSRGVSGSYNEQFFGPGTRLTVL.

V gene TRBV4-1 combines with J gene TRBJ1-4, with TRBD1 matching over 9 bases. The germline V gene encodes CDR1 MGHRA and CDR2 YSYEKL. CDR3 size: 15 residues. V lost 2 bases to trimming and J lost 4 bases; unmatched junction nucleotides: 2. CDR3 bases: TGCGCCAGCAGCCAATCGGGACAGGGTAATGAAAAACTGTTTTTT. Translated, it gives CASSQSGQGNEKLFF.

Only one count was recorded for this clone. The chain couples TRBV25-1 to TRBJ2-7, with D perhaps being TRBD1 or TRBD2 (5 bases each). The CDR3 extends over 15 amino acids. CDR1 is MGHDK and CDR2 is SYGVNS in the germline V gene. V shed 4 bases and J shed 2 bases, with 15 bases lying between them. The chain's CDR3 is CASSAMGTRPYEQYF. The CDR3 DNA reads TGTGCCAGCAGTGCGATGGGGACCCGACCCTACGAGCAGTACTTC.

CDR3 coding DNA: TGTGCCAGCAGCCAACCAGGGCTTTCCTACGAGCAGTACTTC. Amino acids: CASSQPGLSYEQYF. This chain joins TRBV3-1 (or the pseudogene TRBV3-2) and TRBJ2-7; the D gene is possibly TRBD1 (5 bases). CDR3 length equals 14 residues. V gave up 2 bases and J gave up 1 base, with 9 bases separating them. Germline-derived CDR1 and CDR2 are LGHDT and YNNKEL (reference sequence).

The chain is built from TRBV28 and TRBJ1-1; no firm D call. This CDR3 is 12 amino acids long. Trimming stripped 11 bases from V and 3 bases from J, with 13 bases between. Germline lookup yields CDR1 MDHEN and CDR2 SYDVKM. The CDR3, as DNA: TGTGCCCTGAGAGCCGGGGACACTGAAGCTTTCTTT. Its protein product is CALRAGDTEAFF.

CDR3 sequence: CASSVALMGNTEAFF. The DNA for the CDR3 is TGTGCCAGCAGCGTGGCCCTGATGGGGAACACTGAAGCTTTCTTT. The chain links TRBV9 to TRBJ1-1; D is unclear. Per germline, CDR1 SGDLS and CDR2 YYNGEE. The CDR3 totals 15 residues. Trimming cost V 2 bases and J 1 base, with 12 bases left between them.

The chain is built from TRBV7-2 and TRBJ1-1; 7 bases align to TRBD1. Trimming removed 5 bases from V and 1 base from J; junction bases left unmatched: 1. Per the germline V gene, CDR1 is SGHTA and CDR2 is FQGNSA. The CDR3 extends over 13 amino acids. The CDR3 protein is CASSRQGNTEAFF. The CDR3 DNA reads TGTGCCAGCAGCCGACAGGGGAACACTGAAGCTTTCTTT.

V usage is TRBV9 and J usage is TRBJ1-3; TRBD1 might be the D (5 bases). Germline V gene sequence: CDR1 SGDLS, CDR2 YYNGEE. V was shortened by 2 bases and J by 4 bases, with 13 bases between the two germline ends. CDR3 length equals 15 residues. CDR3 amino acids: CASSVGGTLGNTIYF. Written as DNA, the CDR3 is TGTGCCAGCAGCGTCGGGGGGACCTTGGGAAACACCATATATTTT.

The chain has TRBV11-2 and TRBJ2-3; D is ambiguous. This CDR3 comprises 15 residues. The V end lost 0 bases, the J end lost 2 bases, and 9 bases lay between the germline ends. Germline loops: CDR1 SGHAT, CDR2 FQNNGV. CDR3 amino acids: CASSLEYTLTDTQYF. The DNA for the CDR3 is TGTGCCAGCAGCTTAGAATACACCCTCACAGATACGCAGTATTTT.

V usage is TRBV15 and J usage is TRBJ1-6; D gene uncertain. V was clipped by 5 bases and J by 7 bases, with 6 bases between them. Germline-derived CDR1 and CDR2 are LNHNV and YYDKDF (reference sequence). CDR3 length: 12 amino acids. CDR3 residues: CATSGRNSPLHF. In DNA, the CDR3 is TGTGCCACCAGCGGCAGGAATTCACCCCTCCACTTT.

This rearrangement joins TRBV24-1 to TRBJ1-5; the D is unclear. CDR1 is KGHDR, CDR2 SFDVKD, per germline. The CDR3 spans 13 residues. The V end lost 7 bases, the J end lost 9 bases, and 15 bases lay between the germline ends. The CDR3 is CATSLSLSGPQHF. For the CDR3, the DNA is TGTGCCACCAGCTTAAGCCTCAGTGGGCCCCAGCATTTT.